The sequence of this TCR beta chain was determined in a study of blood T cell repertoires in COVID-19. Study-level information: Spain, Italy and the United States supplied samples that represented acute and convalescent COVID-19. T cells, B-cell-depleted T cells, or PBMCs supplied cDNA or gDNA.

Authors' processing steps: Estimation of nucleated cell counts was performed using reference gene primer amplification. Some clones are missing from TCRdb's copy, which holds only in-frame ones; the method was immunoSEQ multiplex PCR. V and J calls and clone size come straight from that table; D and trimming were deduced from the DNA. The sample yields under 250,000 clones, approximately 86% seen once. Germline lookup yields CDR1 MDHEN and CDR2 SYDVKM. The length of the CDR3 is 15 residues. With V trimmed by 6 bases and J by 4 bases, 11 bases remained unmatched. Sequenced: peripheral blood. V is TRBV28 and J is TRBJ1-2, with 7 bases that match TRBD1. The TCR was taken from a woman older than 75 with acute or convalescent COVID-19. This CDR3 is CASRTGAAISYGYTF. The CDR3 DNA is TGTGCCAGCAGAACAGGGGCCGCTATATCCTATGGCTACACCTTC.